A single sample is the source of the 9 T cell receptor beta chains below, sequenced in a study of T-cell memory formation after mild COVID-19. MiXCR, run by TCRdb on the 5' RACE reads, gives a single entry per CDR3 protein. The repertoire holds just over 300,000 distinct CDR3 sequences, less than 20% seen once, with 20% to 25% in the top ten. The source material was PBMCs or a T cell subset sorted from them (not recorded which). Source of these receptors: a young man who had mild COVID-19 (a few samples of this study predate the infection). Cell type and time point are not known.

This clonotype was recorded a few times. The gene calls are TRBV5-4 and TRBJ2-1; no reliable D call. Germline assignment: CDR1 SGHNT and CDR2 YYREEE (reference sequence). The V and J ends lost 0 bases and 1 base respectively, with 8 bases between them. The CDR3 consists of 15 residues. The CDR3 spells CASSLGLGSYNEQFF. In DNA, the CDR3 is TGTGCCAGCAGCTTGGGGCTGGGGTCCTACAATGAGCAGTTCTTC.

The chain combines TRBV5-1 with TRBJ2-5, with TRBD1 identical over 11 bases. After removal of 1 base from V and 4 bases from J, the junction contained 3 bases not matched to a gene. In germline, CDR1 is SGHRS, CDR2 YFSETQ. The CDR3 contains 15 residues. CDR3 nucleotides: TGCGCCAGCAGCTTGTGGACAGGGGGCGGAGAGACCCAGTACTTC. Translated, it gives CASSLWTGGGETQYF.

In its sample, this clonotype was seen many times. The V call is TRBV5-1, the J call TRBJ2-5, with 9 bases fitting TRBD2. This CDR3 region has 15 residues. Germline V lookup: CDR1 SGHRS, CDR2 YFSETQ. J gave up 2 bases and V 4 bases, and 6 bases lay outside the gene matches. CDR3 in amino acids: CASSSQTSGQETQYF. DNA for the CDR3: TGCGCCAGCAGCAGCCAAACTAGCGGGCAAGAGACCCAGTACTTC. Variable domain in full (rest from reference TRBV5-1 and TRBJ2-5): KAGVTQTPRYLIKTRGQQVTLSCSPISGHRSVSWYQQTPGQGLQFLFEYFSETQRNKGNFPGRFSGRQFSNSRSEMNVSTLELGDSALYLCASSSQTSGQETQYFGPGTRLLVL.

CDR3 DNA sequence: TGCGCCAGCAGCCTGGCGGGGTCTGTCTCAGATACGCAGTATTTT. The encoded protein is CASSLAGSVSDTQYF. The chain is built from TRBV5-1 and TRBJ2-3, with a possible D match to TRBD2 (6 bases). Germline-derived CDR1 and CDR2 are SGHRS and YFSETQ. The CDR3 is 15 residues long. Between the trimmed V and J ends, which lost 4 bases and 4 bases, there was a span of 16 bases.

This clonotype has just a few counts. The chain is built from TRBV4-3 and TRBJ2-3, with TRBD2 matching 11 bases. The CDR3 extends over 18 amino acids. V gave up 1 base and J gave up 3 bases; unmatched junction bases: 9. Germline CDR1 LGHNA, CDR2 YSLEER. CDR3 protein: CASSQGVLAGGRTDTQYF. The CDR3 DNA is TGCGCCAGCAGCCAAGGGGTCTTAGCGGGGGGGAGGACAGATACGCAGTATTTT.

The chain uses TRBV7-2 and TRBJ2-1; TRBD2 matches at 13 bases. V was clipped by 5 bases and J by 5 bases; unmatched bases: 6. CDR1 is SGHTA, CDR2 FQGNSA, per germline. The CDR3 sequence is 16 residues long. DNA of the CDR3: TGTGCCAGCAGCCCCAGACTAGCGGGGGGCCACAATGAGCAGTTCTTC. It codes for CASSPRLAGGHNEQFF.

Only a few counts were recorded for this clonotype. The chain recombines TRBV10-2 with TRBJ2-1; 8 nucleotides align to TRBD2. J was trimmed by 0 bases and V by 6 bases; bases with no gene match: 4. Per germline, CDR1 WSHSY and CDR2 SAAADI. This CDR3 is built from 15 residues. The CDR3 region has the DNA TGCGCCAGCAGGATAGCGGGGAGCTCCTACAATGAGCAGTTCTTC. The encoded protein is CASRIAGSSYNEQFF.

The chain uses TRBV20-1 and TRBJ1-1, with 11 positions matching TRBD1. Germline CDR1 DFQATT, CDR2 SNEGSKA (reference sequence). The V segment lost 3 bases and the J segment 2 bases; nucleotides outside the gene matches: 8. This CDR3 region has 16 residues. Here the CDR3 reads CSARLGTGGLNTEAFF. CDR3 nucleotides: TGCAGTGCTAGGCTGGGGACAGGGGGGTTAAACACTGAAGCTTTCTTT.

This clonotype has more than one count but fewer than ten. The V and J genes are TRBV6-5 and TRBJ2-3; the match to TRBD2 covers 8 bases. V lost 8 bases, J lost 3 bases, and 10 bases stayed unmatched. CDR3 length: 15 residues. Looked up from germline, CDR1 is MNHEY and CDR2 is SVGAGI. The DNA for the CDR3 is TGTGCCAGCGCTCGGGGGGGGGTGACGACAGATACGCAGTATTTT. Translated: CASARGGVTTDTQYF.